One and the same sample provided the 13 T cell receptor beta chains below, sequenced in a study of Tregs in tolerant kidney transplant recipients. TCRdb's copy holds only in-frame clones and misses some; the assay was immunoSEQ multiplex PCR. The table lists about 64,000 clones, roughly 86% of them singletons. Mixed chimerism was transient after nonmyeloablative marrow transplants from related graft donors. The sample here was CD4+ T cells from blood (PBMCs), taken 6 months after the transplant. The receptor source for this set is a human patient who received a combined kidney and bone marrow transplant. The T cells may partly be graft donor cells.

The V gene is TRBV2, the J gene TRBJ1-4; TRBD1 aligns across 7 bases. J gave up 4 bases and V 6 bases, and 11 bases lay outside the gene matches. This CDR3 spans 16 amino acids. The germline V gene has CDR1 SNHLY and CDR2 FYNNEI. The DNA of the CDR3 is TGTGCCAGCAGCCTAGTCCGGGACAGCTATAATGAAAAACTGTTTTTT. Protein sequence: CASSLVRDSYNEKLFF.

A few counts support this clone. The rearrangement uses TRBV5-4 and TRBJ1-4; D call uncertain. The CDR3 loop spans 15 amino acids. V gave up 3 bases and J gave up 0 bases, with 9 bases separating them. Germline CDR1 SGHNT, CDR2 YYREEE (reference sequence). Written as DNA, the CDR3 is TGTGCCAGCAGCTGGAGGTACGCAACTAATGAAAAACTGTTTTTT. Translated, it gives CASSWRYATNEKLFF.

The rearrangement links TRBV9 to TRBJ2-2; 8 bases are shared with TRBD1. This CDR3 has 15 residues. Germline V gene data show CDR1 as SGDLS and CDR2 as YYNGEE. The ends lost 3 bases at V and 4 bases at J; junction bases unmatched: 5. The CDR3: CASSARTGTTGELFF. CDR3 coding DNA: TGTGCCAGCAGCGCCCGGACAGGGACCACCGGGGAGCTGTTTTTT. The full variable domain, with the rest looked up from reference TRBV9 and TRBJ2-2, is DSGVTQTPKHLITATGQRVTLRCSPRSGDLSVYWYQQSLDQGLQFLIQYYNGEERAKGNILERFSAQQFPDLHSELNLSSLELGDSALYFCASSARTGTTGELFFGEGSRLTVL.

This chain uses TRBV11-3 with TRBJ1-1; TRBD1 is a possible D gene (6 bases). This CDR3 spans 13 amino acids. Germline V gene lookup returns CDR1 SGHNT and CDR2 YENEEA. The ends were cut back, 8 bases at V and 4 bases at J, with 14 bases in the middle. The CDR3 loop is CASLGQTSTEAFF. The DNA for the CDR3 is TGTGCCAGCCTAGGACAGACCTCCACTGAAGCTTTCTTT.

The chain recombines TRBV6-5 with TRBJ1-3; 7 bases fit TRBD1. Germline V gene data show CDR1 as MNHEY and CDR2 as SVGAGI. The junction had 4 bases not matched to a gene; V was cut back by 5 bases and J by 0 bases. The CDR3 has 15 residues. CDR3: CASSTYRGSGNTIYF. As DNA, the CDR3 is TGTGCCAGCAGTACTTACAGGGGCTCTGGAAACACCATATATTTT.

This chain joins TRBV12-5 and TRBJ1-1; 7 bases match TRBD1. The CDR3 has 15 residues. Trimming at V came to 5 bases and at J to 0 bases, leaving 6 bases not matched to a gene. The V gene's germline CDR1 is LGHNT and CDR2 FRNRAP. CDR3 in DNA: TGTGCTAGTGGTCTAGGGGGCCCGGTGAACACTGAAGCTTTCTTT. The encoded protein is CASGLGGPVNTEAFF.

This chain connects TRBV5-6 to TRBJ2-3; 7 nucleotides align to TRBD2. Trimming removed 4 bases from V and 2 bases from J; junction bases left unmatched: 7. CDR3 length equals 15 residues. The germline V gene has CDR1 SGHDT and CDR2 YYEEEE. The CDR3 spells CASSRGLLLTDTQYF. CDR3 in DNA: TGTGCCAGCAGCCGGGGACTACTCCTCACAGATACGCAGTATTTT.

The chain has TRBV2 and TRBJ2-1; 9 bases agree with TRBD1. Losses at the gene ends were 4 bases for V and 5 bases for J; bases not matched to a gene: 9. Germline CDR1 SNHLY, CDR2 FYNNEI. The CDR3 is made up of 16 amino acids. For the CDR3, the DNA is TGTGCCAGCAGTGGGCGGGACAGGGCCTATCACAATGAGCAGTTCTTC. Amino acids: CASSGRDRAYHNEQFF.

This clone has just a few counts. CDR3 amino acids: CASSYRRDSSYEQYF. DNA of the CDR3: TGTGCCAGCAGTTACCGCCGGGACAGCTCCTACGAGCAGTACTTC. This chain joins TRBV6-6 and TRBJ2-7; 7 bases are shared with TRBD1. Germline values: CDR1 MNHNY, CDR2 SVGAGI (reference sequence). CDR3 length: 15 residues. V lost 2 bases and J lost 0; bases outside the gene matches: 4.

The rearrangement joins TRBV1 to TRBJ1-5; TRBD1, the table's D call, lacks a check against the DNA. TRBV1 has pseudogene status. The CDR3 consists of 18 residues. The CDR3 DNA follows: TGCACCAGCAGCCGGTCAAATACAGGGCCGTATAGCAATCAGCCCCAGCATTTT. It translates to CTSSRSNTGPYSNQPQHF.

The genes are TRBV5-6 and TRBJ2-2; D unclear. The germline V gene encodes CDR1 SGHDT and CDR2 YYEEEE. This CDR3 contains 16 residues. Trimming removed 4 bases at V and 4 bases at J, with 17 bases between. CDR3 DNA: TGTGCCAGCAGCCTACCGTCTTCTATCCTCACCGGGGAGCTGTTTTTT. Translating gives CASSLPSSILTGELFF.

CDR3 sequence (DNA): TGCAGCGTTGTTTCAAGTGGGGGGGGCTATGGCTACACCTTC. This codes for CSVVSSGGGYGYTF. The chain has TRBV29-1 and TRBJ1-2; D might be TRBD1 (5 bases). The CDR3 spans 14 residues. The germline V gene has CDR1 SQVTM and CDR2 ANQGSEA. Trimming took off 4 bases at V and 4 bases at J, with 16 bases between the two ends.

Concerning this clone: Germline is not matched at one junction end, which may reflect a read error. The chain has TRBV7-2 and TRBJ1-2; D not resolved. The CDR3 has 14 amino acids. Looked up from germline, CDR1 is SGHTA and CDR2 is FQGNSA. The CDR3 sequence: CASSLILAPVDCNF. CDR3 DNA sequence: TGTGCCAGCAGCTTGATCTTAGCCCCAGTGGACTGCAACTTC.